This entry lists 19 T cell receptor beta chains sequenced from one sample in a study of blood T cell repertoires in COVID-19. Produced via immunoSEQ multiplex PCR; TCRdb's table is partial and in-frame only. The sample lists more than 55,000 clones; roughly 80% were seen once. Sequencing input: peripheral blood. The receptors were sampled from a woman aged 70 to 79 with acute or convalescent COVID-19.

The chain employs TRBV29-1 and TRBJ1-1, with 7 bases matching TRBD1. The CDR3 has 14 residues. In germline, CDR1 is SQVTM, CDR2 ANQGSEA. J gave up 0 bases and V 5 bases, and 6 bases lay outside the gene matches. This chain's CDR3 is CSVLDRHLNTEAFF. DNA for the CDR3: TGCAGCGTTTTGGACAGGCACCTGAACACTGAAGCTTTCTTT.

The chain employs TRBV11-3 and TRBJ1-2, with no clear D. Germline V CDR1 and CDR2: SGHNT, YENEEA. This CDR3 region has 11 residues. V shed 6 bases and J shed 4 bases, with 6 bases lying between them. CDR3 sequence reads: CASRRSYGYTF. CDR3 nucleotide sequence: TGTGCCAGCAGAAGGAGCTATGGCTACACCTTC.

The chain employs TRBV27 and TRBJ1-2, with D tentatively TRBD1 (5 bases). CDR3 length: 14 residues. V dropped 5 bases and J dropped 8 bases, with 18 bases sitting between them. Germline V CDR1 and CDR2: MNHEY, SMNVEV (reference sequence). The CDR3 DNA follows: TGTGCCAGCAGTCCGATGCAGGGCCCCTTCGGCTACACCTTC. It is translated as CASSPMQGPFGYTF.

The chain has TRBV5-6 and TRBJ2-6, with D possibly being TRBD1 (8 bases). The CDR3 covers 17 residues. The ends were cut back, 6 bases at V and 1 base at J, with 17 bases in the middle. Germline CDR1 SGHDT, CDR2 YYEEEE. CDR3 amino acids: CASTQQGGVSGANVLTF. The CDR3 DNA sequence: TGTGCCAGCACCCAACAGGGGGGGGTATCTGGGGCCAACGTCCTGACTTTC.

The rearrangement joins TRBV6-1 to TRBJ1-1; tentative D call: TRBD1 (5 bases). Germline CDR1 MNHNS, CDR2 SASEGT. Trimming took off 3 bases at V and 0 bases at J, with 17 bases between the two ends. This CDR3 comprises 17 residues. For the CDR3, the DNA is TGTGCCAGCAGTGACCCCCAGGGTTGGCTTATGAACACTGAAGCTTTCTTT. This codes for CASSDPQGWLMNTEAFF.

This chain uses TRBV19 with TRBJ1-6, with D perhaps matching TRBD1 (6 bases). Germline V gene sequence: CDR1 LNHDA, CDR2 SQIVND (reference sequence). V lost 5 bases and J 10 bases, leaving 15 bases between the germline ends. The length of the CDR3 is 14 residues. CDR3: CASSVQGRESPLHF. The CDR3 region has the DNA TGTGCCAGTAGTGTACAGGGACGAGAGTCACCCCTCCACTTT.

The chain links TRBV12-5 to TRBJ2-3, with TRBD2 identical over 13 bases. Germline CDR1 is LGHNT and CDR2 is FRNRAP. This CDR3 has 20 amino acids. Unmatched junction bases numbered 14, after V lost 4 bases and J lost 1 base. The CDR3 region is CASGSHPLLAGGPRTDTQYF. CDR3 nucleotide sequence: TGTGCTAGTGGTTCCCACCCCTTACTAGCGGGGGGGCCCCGCACAGATACGCAGTATTTT.

This clone was observed a handful of times. This chain joins TRBV25-1 and TRBJ1-3, with no clear D. V lost 5 bases and J lost 2, with 13 bases in between. Germline CDR1 is MGHDK and CDR2 is SYGVNS. This CDR3 spans 15 amino acids. CDR3 coding DNA: TGTGCCAGCAGTATGGCTGGGCAGCCTGGAAACACCATATATTTT. Translated, it gives CASSMAGQPGNTIYF. The full variable domain, with the rest looked up from reference TRBV25-1 and TRBJ1-3, is EADIYQTPRYLVIGTGKKITLECSQTMGHDKMYWYQQDPGMELHLIHYSYGVNSTEKGDLSSESTVSRIRTEHFPLTLESARPSHTSQYLCASSMAGQPGNTIYFGEGSWLTVV.

V is TRBV11-3 and J is TRBJ1-1, with D possibly matching TRBD1 (5 bases). The germline V gene has CDR1 SGHNT and CDR2 YENEEA. V was clipped by 5 bases and J by 8 bases, with 15 bases between them. The CDR3 has 13 amino acids. The CDR3 DNA sequence: TGTGCCAGCAGCCTCTCTGGTGGGGGGGAAGCTTTCTTT. It is translated as CASSLSGGGEAFF.

The chain is built from TRBV4-2 and TRBJ2-5; TRBD2 matches at 7 bases. The junction had 6 bases not matched to a gene; V was cut back by 0 bases and J by 5 bases. Germline V gene data show CDR1 as LGHNA and CDR2 as YNFKEQ. CDR3 size: 15 residues. The CDR3 region has the DNA TGTGCCAGCAGCCAAGATTTGGGAGGGTCGGAGACCCAGTACTTC. As protein: CASSQDLGGSETQYF.

This rearrangement joins TRBV5-1 to TRBJ1-1; D remains ambiguous. This CDR3 has 14 residues. Germline V CDR1 and CDR2: SGHRS, YFSETQ. V was shortened by 5 bases and J by 1 base, with 12 bases between the two germline ends. This CDR3 reads CASSDSQSNTEAFF. The DNA for the CDR3 is TGCGCCAGCAGTGACTCACAATCGAACACTGAAGCTTTCTTT.

A word on this clone: The sample carries other DNA sequences with the same CDR3. The rearrangement uses TRBV9 and TRBJ1-1; D is perhaps TRBD1 (5 bases). The germline V gene encodes CDR1 SGDLS and CDR2 YYNGEE. V dropped 1 base and J dropped 2 bases, with 6 bases sitting between them. This CDR3 has 13 amino acids. CDR3 sequence: CASSVTGNTEAFF. In DNA, the CDR3 is TGTGCCAGCAGCGTAACAGGTAACACTGAAGCTTTCTTT.

J is TRBJ1-5 and V is TRBV12-3 or TRBV12-4; the D is unclear. Trimming removed 6 bases at V and 11 bases at J, with 17 bases between. There are 13 residues in the CDR3. The CDR3 spells CASSNLLKSAQHF. The CDR3 DNA reads as TGTGCCAGCAGCAACCTCCTTAAATCAGCCCAGCATTTT.

This clone turned up a few times. V gene TRBV15 combines with J gene TRBJ1-1; 10 bases agree with TRBD1. This CDR3 is built from 15 residues. Per germline, CDR1 LNHNV and CDR2 YYDKDF (reference sequence). Losses at the gene ends were 5 bases for V and 2 bases for J; bases not matched to a gene: 5. The CDR3 here is CATSRRDRGNTEAFF. The CDR3 DNA is TGTGCCACCAGCCGGAGGGACAGGGGAAACACTGAAGCTTTCTTT.

The V and J genes are TRBV11-2 and TRBJ1-5, with no clear D. There are 12 residues in the CDR3. The germline V and J ends were trimmed by 7 bases and 5 bases, with 9 bases remaining between them. The germline V gene encodes CDR1 SGHAT and CDR2 FQNNGV. DNA of the CDR3: TGTGCCAGCACTAAGCTAGATCAGCCCCAGCATTTT. Translating it yields CASTKLDQPQHF.

The chain recombines TRBV6-6 with TRBJ1-2; D unclear. This CDR3 is 13 amino acids long. From germline, CDR1 is MNHNY and CDR2 SVGAGI (reference sequence). Trimming shortened V by 6 bases and J by 0 bases, and 8 bases separated the two germline ends. CDR3 in amino acids: CASRELANYGYTF. CDR3 bases: TGTGCCAGCAGGGAGTTGGCTAACTATGGCTACACCTTC.

V is TRBV3-1 (or the pseudogene TRBV3-2) and J is TRBJ2-3; 10 positions agree with TRBD2. The germline gives CDR1 LGHDT, CDR2 YNNKEL (reference sequence). Unmatched junction bases numbered 9, after V lost 0 bases and J lost 12 bases. The CDR3 extends over 15 amino acids. CDR3: CASSQDGRLAGGQYF. CDR3 DNA: TGTGCCAGCAGCCAAGATGGCCGTTTAGCGGGGGGCCAGTATTTT.

This chain links TRBV11-2 with TRBJ1-1, with D possibly being TRBD1 (5 bases). The CDR3 is made up of 15 amino acids. Between the trimmed V and J ends, which lost 0 bases and 7 bases, there was a span of 15 bases. Germline loops: CDR1 SGHAT, CDR2 FQNNGV. CDR3 in amino acids: CASSLDQVGQREAFF. The CDR3 DNA follows: TGTGCCAGCAGCTTAGATCAAGTGGGGCAGCGTGAAGCTTTCTTT.

A single count supports this clone. The chain is built from TRBV2 and TRBJ1-2, with unresolved D. The V gene's germline CDR1 is SNHLY and CDR2 FYNNEI. This CDR3 spans 15 amino acids. V lost 4 bases to trimming and J lost 2 bases, with 14 bases between them. In nucleotides, the CDR3 is TGTGCCAGCAGTGTGAATTCAGCAGGAAACTATGGCTACACCTTC. Residues: CASSVNSAGNYGYTF.